The rows below give T cell receptor beta chains drawn from one sample of a study of T cells in Graves' hyperthyroidism and ophthalmopathy. TCRdb analysed the multiplex PCR reads with MiXCR anew, one entry per CDR3 protein. This sample has fewer than 750,000 distinct CDR3 sequences; roughly 15% occur once, and the top ten carry 3.5% to 4.5%. Material for sequencing was blood. The source of these receptors is a woman aged 40 to 50 with Graves' ophthalmopathy. Each CDR3 is given with its conserved first and last residue. Each record gives: clone size, V gene, J gene, D gene, CDR3 length, CDR3 DNA, CDR3 protein. The D gene is left open where the match is weak. Clone sizes are shown as how often the clone was seen (once, few, many) or a class if it is expanded.

many	TRBV7-8	TRBJ2-7	TRBD2	16	TGTGCCAGCAGCTTAGCCCGACTAGCGGACCTCTACGAGCAGTACTTC	CASSLARLADLYEQYF
many	TRBV20-1	TRBJ2-5	TRBD2	14	TGCAGTGGACTAGCGGGAGTGTTAGAAGAGACCCAGTACTTC	CSGLAGVLEETQYF
few	TRBV12-3/TRBV12-4	TRBJ2-3	NA	14	TGTGCCAGCACCGGACCCCAGGGCACAGATACGCAGTATTTT	CASTGPQGTDTQYF
many	TRBV28	TRBJ2-7	TRBD2	16	TGTGCCAGCAGATCTGGACTAGCGGGAGCCCGCCCCGAGCAGTACTTC	CASRSGLAGARPEQYF
many	TRBV6-5	TRBJ2-5	NA	15	TGTGCCAGCAGTTACTCGATCGGGGGACAAGAGACCCAGTACTTC	CASSYSIGGQETQYF
many	TRBV4-1	TRBJ2-7	NA	13	TGCGCCAGCAGCCATGGGAGAGTTGGGGAGCAGTACTTC	CASSHGRVGEQYF
many	TRBV10-2	TRBJ2-7	NA	13	TGCGCCAGCAGCCTAGGGGCCCCCTACGAGCAGTACTTC	CASSLGAPYEQYF
many	TRBV6-5	TRBJ2-7	TRBD2	15	TGTGCCAGCAGTTACTCTCCAGCGGGAGGGGAGGAGCAGTACTTC	CASSYSPAGGEEQYF
many	TRBV6-1	TRBJ1-2	TRBD1	14	TGTGCCAGCAGACCCCCAGGGGGGCGATATGGCTACACCTTC	CASRPPGGRYGYTF
many	TRBV6-2/TRBV6-3	TRBJ2-7	TRBD1	14	TGTGCCAGCGACCGGACAGGGGACTCCTACGAGCAGTACTTC	CASDRTGDSYEQYF